This TCR beta chain was identified during a study of shared clonotypes between healthy human individuals. Findings of the study overall: The study found lower generation probabilities in non-shared clonotypes than in those shared by all four donors.

Each of the donors was a healthy adult who was HIV-negative and had not had a recent acute infection or vaccination. Profiling relied on immunoSEQ multiplex PCR, and the TCRdb table lists in-frame clones only, not all of them. Seen here are a few million clones, almost 96% observed once, and the top ten hold around 0.13%. Unmatched junction bases numbered 4, after V lost 4 bases and J lost 5 bases. The CDR3 consists of 14 residues. CDR1 is LGHNA and CDR2 is YSLEER in the germline V gene. As regards this clone: Antigen unknown.

The receptor was isolated from a man aged 18-30 years in good health. What was sequenced was naive CD4+ T cells sorted from blood. Subset: CD45RA+ positively selected. The rearrangement joins TRBV4-3 to TRBJ2-5; 10 bases agree with TRBD2. CDR3 DNA: TGCGCCAGCAGCCTAGGGACTAGCGTTGAGACCCAGTACTTC. It is translated as CASSLGTSVETQYF.